Below, 9 T cell receptor beta chains from the same sample are listed, as sequenced in a study of T cell responses to AZD1222 COVID-19 vaccine. The data were produced by immunoSEQ multiplex PCR, yet TCRdb's version contains in-frame clones alone and is incomplete. This sample yields about 86,000 clones, of which approximately 89% are seen a single time; about 2.2% belongs to the top ten. The sequencing used peripheral blood, collected on day 0 of AZD1222 vaccination. These receptors all come from an adult in good health.

Here the CDR3 DNA reads TGCGCCAGCAGCGCCCACCCCCCCCTGACGAGGACTAATGAAAAACTGTTTTTT. Protein product: CASSAHPPLTRTNEKLFF. The chain links TRBV4-1 to TRBJ1-4; D remains ambiguous. Germline CDR1 MGHRA, CDR2 YSYEKL. The CDR3 runs 18 residues. With 5 bases removed from V and 2 bases from J, the gap between germline ends came to 21 bases.

V usage is TRBV19 and J usage is TRBJ2-5, with 7 bases fitting TRBD1. Germline lookup yields CDR1 LNHDA and CDR2 SQIVND (reference sequence). This CDR3 region has 15 residues. The junction had 8 bases not matched to a gene; V was cut back by 5 bases and J by 2 bases. The CDR3 loop reads CASSREQGRQETQYF. In nucleotides, the CDR3 is TGTGCCAGTAGTCGTGAACAGGGGCGGCAAGAGACCCAGTACTTC.

The CDR3 loop is CASSLRTESTNEKLFF. The CDR3, as DNA: TGTGCCAGCAGCCTCCGGACGGAATCAACTAATGAAAAACTGTTTTTT. V and J are TRBV21-1 and TRBJ1-4. TRBV21-1 is reported as a pseudogene. CDR3 length equals 16 residues.

The chain is built from TRBV21-1 and TRBJ2-7; the table's D gene call, TRBD2, was not cross checked with the DNA. TRBV21-1 is assigned pseudogene status. This CDR3 region has 15 residues. The CDR3 coding sequence is TGTGCCAGCAGCAAAGCCAAGCGGGCCACCTACGAGCAGTACTTC. Protein: CASSKAKRATYEQYF.

The gene calls are TRBV5-1 and TRBJ2-7; TRBD2 matches at 12 bases. CDR1 is SGHRS and CDR2 is YFSETQ in the germline V gene. The CDR3 is 15 amino acids. J was trimmed by 1 base and V by 4 bases; bases with no gene match: 3. The CDR3 sequence is CASSPTSGSSYEQYF. CDR3 nucleotide sequence: TGCGCCAGCAGCCCGACTAGCGGGAGTTCCTACGAGCAGTACTTC.

The CDR3 coding sequence is TGTGCCAGCAGTTACTCGTCGGGGGCACAGCCCCAGCATTTT. Residues: CASSYSSGAQPQHF. This sequence joins TRBV6-6 and TRBJ1-5; TRBD1 is a possible D gene (6 bases). Germline-derived CDR1 and CDR2 are MNHNY and SVGAGI (reference sequence). The CDR3 length is 14 residues. Trimming stripped 0 bases from V and 7 bases from J, with 10 bases between.

This clone came up once. This sequence joins TRBV14 and TRBJ1-1, with unresolved D. The CDR3 extends over 14 amino acids. Germline assignment: CDR1 SGHDN and CDR2 FVKESK. V lost 0 bases to trimming and J lost 7 bases, with 12 bases between them. The CDR3 region is CASSQDFTRREAFF. The CDR3 DNA reads TGTGCCAGCAGCCAAGATTTCACTCGACGTGAAGCTTTCTTT.

The chain uses TRBV9 and TRBJ1-4; D is ambiguous. The CDR3 totals 14 residues. Germline V gene sequence: CDR1 SGDLS, CDR2 YYNGEE. V gave up 0 bases and J gave up 8 bases, with 11 bases separating them. The CDR3 region is CASSVGGVGEKLFF. The CDR3 DNA reads as TGTGCCAGCAGCGTAGGCGGGGTTGGGGAAAAACTGTTTTTT.

This clone occurred once. J is TRBJ2-3 and V is TRBV19, with TRBD2 matching 9 bases. J gave up 5 bases and V 7 bases, and 10 bases lay outside the gene matches. This CDR3 is built from 15 residues. Germline-derived CDR1 and CDR2 are LNHDA and SQIVND (reference sequence). For the CDR3, the DNA is TGTGCCAGTAACACGGCGGGAGGGCCTGAAGATACGCAGTATTTT. Encoded protein: CASNTAGGPEDTQYF.